The clone carrying this TCR beta chain has a single count. The PCR employed 60 Vbeta primers together with 13 Jbeta primers. Sequencing used immunoSEQ multiplex PCR; TCRdb keeps in-frame clones, though not all of them. The table lists approximately 150,000 clones, roughly 78% of them singletons. This CDR3 is 13 amino acids long. CDR1 and CDR2 from the germline V gene are MDHEN and SYDVKM. Trimming removed 5 bases at V and 5 bases at J, with 9 bases between. These data belong to a study of cytomegalovirus exposure and HLA in healthy donors. The sequence came from a female donor in good health and CMV-seronegative. Sequences were obtained from PBMCs. This rearrangement joins TRBV28 to TRBJ2-2, with D possibly matching TRBD1 (6 bases). The CDR3 DNA reads as TGTGCCAGCAGTCCAGGGGTGACCGGGGAGCTGTTTTTT. Its protein product is CASSPGVTGELFF.